Shown below are 14 T cell receptor beta chains from a single sample sequenced in a study of T cells in Graves' hyperthyroidism and ophthalmopathy. Template material for amplifying TCR beta CDR3 regions consisted of RNA transcripts. The HTBI primer set served for first-round RT-PCR of the TCR CDR3. A single record per CDR3 protein comes from TCRdb applying MiXCR to the multiplex PCR reads. The table has approximately 720,000 distinct CDR3 sequences, roughly a sixth seen once. The sequenced material came from blood. All receptors come from a woman aged 50 to 60 with Graves' hyperthyroidism that later progressed to Graves' ophthalmopathy.

This clonotype has a count of ten or more. This sequence joins TRBV3-1 and TRBJ1-2, with D maybe TRBD1 (6 bases). V dropped 0 bases and J dropped 4 bases, with 9 bases sitting between them. CDR1 LGHDT and CDR2 YNNKEL come from the germline V gene (reference sequence). The CDR3 has 14 residues. CDR3 nucleotides: TGTGCCAGCAGCCAAGATTTCAGGGGCTATGGCTACACCTTC. It specifies CASSQDFRGYGYTF.

This clonotype has a handful of counts. V usage is TRBV20-1 and J usage is TRBJ1-6; D is ambiguous. Trimming pared 6 bases from V and 0 bases from J, leaving 6 bases between. Germline CDR1 and CDR2: DFQATT and SNEGSKA (reference sequence). CDR3 length equals 13 residues. The chain's CDR3 is CSARDSYNSPLHF. CDR3 nucleotide sequence: TGCAGTGCGCGGGACTCCTATAATTCACCCCTCCACTTT.

The sample holds a few counts of this clonotype. The chain links TRBV3-1 to TRBJ1-3; D not resolved. Germline-derived CDR1 and CDR2 are LGHDT and YNNKEL (reference sequence). The CDR3 spans 14 residues. Trimming took off 2 bases at V and 0 bases at J, with 5 bases between the two ends. The CDR3 region is CASSQRYSGNTIYF. The CDR3 bases are TGTGCCAGCAGCCAACGGTACTCTGGAAACACCATATATTTT.

This clonotype was picked up a small number of times. The chain is built from TRBV3-1 and TRBJ2-1; TRBD2 aligns across 13 bases. With V trimmed by 6 bases and J by 6 bases, 8 bases remained unmatched. The length of the CDR3 is 16 residues. From germline, CDR1 is LGHDT and CDR2 YNNKEL (reference sequence). CDR3 bases: TGTGCCAGCAGTCCCACTAGCGGGGGGGCAGGCAATGAGCAGTTCTTC. Amino acid sequence: CASSPTSGGAGNEQFF.

This rearrangement joins TRBV7-9 to TRBJ2-7; 7 bases line up with TRBD1. This CDR3 spans 15 amino acids. Germline trimming cut 5 bases from V and 5 bases from J; bases unmatched to any gene: 12. The V gene's germline CDR1 is SEHNR and CDR2 FQNEAQ (reference sequence). This CDR3 is CASSERTGLLDEQYF. The CDR3 DNA reads as TGTGCCAGCAGCGAGAGGACAGGTCTCTTGGACGAGCAGTACTTC.

The chain employs TRBV20-1 and TRBJ2-5; 8 bases line up with TRBD2. The CDR3 loop spans 15 amino acids. From germline, CDR1 is DFQATT and CDR2 SNEGSKA (reference sequence). Trimming cost V 0 bases and J 6 bases; bases outside gene matches: 9. CDR3 protein: CSARDGVAGIQTQYF. The CDR3 DNA is TGCAGTGCTAGAGATGGTGTAGCGGGGATTCAGACCCAGTACTTC.

Many counts were recorded for this clonotype. CDR3 sequence: CATYRGNTEAFF. The DNA of the CDR3 is TGTGCCACATACAGGGGTAACACTGAAGCTTTCTTT. The rearrangement joins TRBV6-1 to TRBJ1-1; 7 bases agree with TRBD1. Per the germline V gene, CDR1 is MNHNS and CDR2 is SASEGT. The CDR3 spans 12 residues. V trimming: 10 bases; J trimming: 2 bases; junction bases outside the gene matches: 4.

This clonotype was counted a few times. This chain joins TRBV3-1 and TRBJ1-2, with a weak D call TRBD1 (6 bases). The germline gives CDR1 LGHDT, CDR2 YNNKEL (reference sequence). CDR3 length equals 17 residues. Trimming removed 2 bases at V and 5 bases at J, with 21 bases between. CDR3 nucleotides: TGTGCCAGCAGCCAATTAACAGGGTCCGGACTAGATTATGGCTACACCTTC. It is translated as CASSQLTGSGLDYGYTF.

V is TRBV15 and J is TRBJ2-1; no reliable D call. V was cut by 5 bases and J by 5 bases, with 10 bases left in between. Germline V lookup: CDR1 LNHNV, CDR2 YYDKDF (reference sequence). The CDR3 consists of 13 residues. Here the CDR3 reads CATSQDPNNEQFF. DNA for the CDR3: TGTGCCACCAGCCAGGACCCCAACAATGAGCAGTTCTTC.

Ten or more counts support this clonotype. This chain connects TRBV20-1 to TRBJ2-2; D might be TRBD1 (6 bases). V lost 1 base and J lost 0, with 15 bases in between. The V gene's germline CDR1 is DFQATT and CDR2 SNEGSKA (reference sequence). This CDR3 spans 17 amino acids. The DNA for the CDR3 is TGCAGTGCTAGAGTTCCCCGGGACACCACGAACACCGGGGAGCTGTTTTTT. Translating it yields CSARVPRDTTNTGELFF.

V usage is TRBV7-9 and J usage is TRBJ2-5; tentative D call: TRBD2 (7 bases). CDR1 is SEHNR and CDR2 is FQNEAQ in the germline V gene (reference sequence). The germline V and J ends were trimmed by 5 bases and 14 bases, with 24 bases remaining between them. This CDR3 spans 14 amino acids. For the CDR3, the DNA is TGTGCCAGCAGCCCGGCGTCGTCCCGGGGGGCTGCCTACTTC. Its protein product is CASSPASSRGAAYF.

The chain has TRBV15 and TRBJ1-4, with D unresolved. The CDR3 covers 15 residues. V dropped 1 base and J dropped 0 bases, with 6 bases sitting between them. Germline V gene sequence: CDR1 LNHNV, CDR2 YYDKDF (reference sequence). CDR3 nucleotides: TGTGCCACCAGCAGAGCGACTGCAACTAATGAAAAACTGTTTTTT. Encoded protein: CATSRATATNEKLFF.

This clonotype occurred many times. J is TRBJ1-1 and V is TRBV12-5, with D possibly TRBD1 on 5 matching bases. The ends were cut back, 1 base at V and 1 base at J, with 10 bases in the middle. Per germline, CDR1 LGHNT and CDR2 FRNRAP. This CDR3 has 15 amino acids. In DNA, the CDR3 is TGTGCTAGTGGTTTGGGGGTGGGGCGGAACACTGAAGCTTTCTTT. Its protein product is CASGLGVGRNTEAFF. Together with reference TRBV12-5 and TRBJ1-1, the CDR3 gives the full variable domain: DARVTQTPRHKVTEMGQEVTMRCQPILGHNTVFWYRQTMMQGLELLAYFRNRAPLDDSGMPKDRFSAEMPDATLATLKIQPSEPRDSAVYFCASGLGVGRNTEAFFGQGTRLTVV.

This clonotype was seen more than once but under ten times. The genes are TRBV15 and TRBJ1-4; tentatively, D is TRBD1 (5 bases). Trimming left V 1 base short and J 3 bases short, with 12 bases between. This CDR3 has 16 residues. Germline values: CDR1 LNHNV, CDR2 YYDKDF (reference sequence). The CDR3 loop reads CATSRGRGYPNEKLFF. For the CDR3, the DNA is TGTGCCACCAGCAGAGGCCGGGGGTATCCTAATGAAAAACTGTTTTTT. Variable domain in full (rest from reference TRBV15 and TRBJ1-4): DAMVIQNPRYQVTQFGKPVTLSCSQTLNHNVMYWYQQKSSQAPKLLFHYYDKDFNNEADTPDNFQSRRPNTSFCFLDIRSPGLGDTAMYLCATSRGRGYPNEKLFFGSGTQLSVL.